These T cell receptor beta chains were read from a single sample in a study of T-cell memory formation after mild COVID-19. A single record per CDR3 protein comes from TCRdb applying MiXCR to the 5' RACE reads. The sample consists of roughly 450,000 distinct CDR3 sequences, roughly 18% of them appearing once. Sequenced sample: PBMCs or a T cell subset sorted from them (not recorded which). The receptors were gathered from a man aged 18 to 30 who had mild COVID-19 (a few samples of this study predate the infection). Cell type and time point are not known. Each CDR3 is given with its conserved first and last residue. The D gene is left open where the match is weak. Clone size, where shown, is once, few, many, or a class for clones that have expanded.

>TRBJ1-4|-|15|TRBV19|-
CASSQSTAANEKLFF
TGTGCCAGTAGCCAATCGACGGCGGCTAATGAAAAACTGTTTTTT
>TRBJ2-5|-|15|TRBV12-3/TRBV12-4|few
CASSLFRRGEETQYF
TGTGCCAGCAGTTTATTCAGGCGAGGGGAAGAGACCCAGTACTTC
>TRBJ2-1|TRBD2|16|TRBV5-1|few
CASSPLVAGGSHEQFF
TGCGCCAGCAGCCCCTTGGTGGCGGGGGGGAGTCATGAGCAGTTCTTC
>TRBJ1-1|-|14|TRBV20-1|few
CSARVGTRNTEAFF
TGCAGTGCTAGAGTCGGCACTCGGAACACTGAAGCTTTCTTT
>TRBJ2-1|TRBD2|13|TRBV9|-
CASSVGGAGEQFF
TGTGCCAGCAGCGTCGGGGGGGCTGGTGAGCAGTTCTTC
>TRBJ2-1|TRBD2|15|TRBV2|many
CASRGLAGAYNEQFF
TGTGCCAGCAGAGGACTAGCCGGCGCCTACAATGAGCAGTTCTTC
>TRBJ1-6|-|15|TRBV9|few
CASSYRSSYNSPLHF
TGTGCCAGCAGCTACAGGAGCTCCTATAATTCACCCCTCCACTTT
>TRBJ1-1|-|13|TRBV7-3|-
CASSVQRNTEAFF
TGTGCCAGCAGCGTACAGAGGAACACTGAAGCTTTCTTT
>TRBJ2-5|-|12|TRBV29-1|few
CSVQRGRETQYF
TGCAGCGTCCAACGGGGGAGGGAGACCCAGTACTTC
>TRBJ1-5|-|12|TRBV12-3/TRBV12-4|few
CASIGNNQPQHF
TGTGCCAGCATTGGCAACAATCAGCCCCAGCATTTT
>TRBJ2-7|TRBD2|12|TRBV6-2/TRBV6-3|few
CAINGGTYEQYF
TGTGCCATAAACGGGGGGACCTACGAGCAGTACTTC
>TRBJ1-1|-|16|TRBV27|-
CASSLSGLRMNTEAFF
TGTGCCAGCAGTTTAAGTGGCTTACGGATGAACACTGAAGCTTTCTTT
>TRBJ1-6|-|14|TRBV4-1|few
CASSPKDIATPLHF
TGCGCCAGCAGCCCAAAGGACATCGCCACACCCCTCCACTTT
>TRBJ2-5|-|18|TRBV4-2|-
CASSQVAADSWYQETQYF
TGTGCCAGCAGCCAAGTCGCGGCGGACAGCTGGTACCAAGAGACCCAGTACTTC
>TRBJ2-7|-|14|TRBV18|-
CASSPGTKAYEQYF
TGTGCCAGCTCACCAGGGACAAAAGCCTACGAGCAGTACTTC